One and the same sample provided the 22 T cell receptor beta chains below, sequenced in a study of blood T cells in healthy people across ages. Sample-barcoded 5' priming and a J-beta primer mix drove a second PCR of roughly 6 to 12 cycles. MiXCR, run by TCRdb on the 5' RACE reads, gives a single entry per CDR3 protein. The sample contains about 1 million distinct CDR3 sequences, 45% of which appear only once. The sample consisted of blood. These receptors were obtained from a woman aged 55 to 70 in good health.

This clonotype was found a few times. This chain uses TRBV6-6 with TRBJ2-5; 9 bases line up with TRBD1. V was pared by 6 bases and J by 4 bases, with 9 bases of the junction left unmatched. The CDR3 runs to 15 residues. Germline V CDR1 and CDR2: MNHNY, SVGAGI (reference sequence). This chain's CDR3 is CASRQGQGVSETQYF. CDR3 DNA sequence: TGTGCCAGCAGACAGGGACAGGGAGTTTCAGAGACCCAGTACTTC.

CDR3 sequence: CASSHVSNYGYTF. Here the CDR3 DNA reads TGTGCCAGCAGTCACGTATCTAACTATGGCTACACCTTC. The V call is TRBV6-2 or TRBV6-3, the J call TRBJ1-2; D is undetermined. Germline V CDR1 and CDR2: MNHEY, SVGEGT. The CDR3 has 13 amino acids. V lost 5 bases and J lost 0, with 7 bases in between.

This CDR3 is CASNTFSVDTEAFF. For the CDR3, the DNA is TGTGCCAGCAACACCTTCTCCGTGGACACTGAAGCTTTCTTT. V usage is TRBV6-5 and J usage is TRBJ1-1; D remains ambiguous. Trimming removed 7 bases from V and 3 bases from J, with 15 bases in between. Germline V gene lookup returns CDR1 MNHEY and CDR2 SVGAGI. CDR3 length: 14 amino acids.

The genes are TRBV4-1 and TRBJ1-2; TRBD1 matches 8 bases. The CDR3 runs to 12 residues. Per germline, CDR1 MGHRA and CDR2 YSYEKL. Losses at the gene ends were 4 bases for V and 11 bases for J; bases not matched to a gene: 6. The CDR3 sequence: CASSRGTGPYTF. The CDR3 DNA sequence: TGCGCCAGCAGCCGGGGGACAGGCCCATACACCTTC.

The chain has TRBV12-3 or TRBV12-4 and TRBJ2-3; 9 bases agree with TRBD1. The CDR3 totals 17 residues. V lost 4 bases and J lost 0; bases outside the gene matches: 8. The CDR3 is CASSSGTGMASTDTQYF. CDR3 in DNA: TGTGCCAGCAGTTCCGGGACAGGGATGGCCAGCACAGATACGCAGTATTTT.

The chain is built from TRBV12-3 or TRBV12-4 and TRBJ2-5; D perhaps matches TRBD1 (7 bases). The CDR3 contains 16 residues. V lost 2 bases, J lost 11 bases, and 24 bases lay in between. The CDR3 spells CASSLQGGNFYNEQYF. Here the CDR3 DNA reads TGTGCCAGCAGTTTACAGGGGGGCAATTTTTACAATGAGCAGTACTTC.

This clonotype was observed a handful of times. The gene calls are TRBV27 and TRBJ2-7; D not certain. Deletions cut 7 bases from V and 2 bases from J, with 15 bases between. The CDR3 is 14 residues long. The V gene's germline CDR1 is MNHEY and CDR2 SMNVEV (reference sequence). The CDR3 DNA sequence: TGTGCCAGCACGAAGACGGGCCCTCCCTACGAGCAGTACTTC. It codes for CASTKTGPPYEQYF.

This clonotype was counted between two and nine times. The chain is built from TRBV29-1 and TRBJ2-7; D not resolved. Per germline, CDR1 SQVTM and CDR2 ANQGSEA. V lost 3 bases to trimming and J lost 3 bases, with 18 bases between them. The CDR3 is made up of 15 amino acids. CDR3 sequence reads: CSVEIGRVLHYEQYF. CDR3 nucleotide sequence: TGCAGCGTTGAGATAGGACGGGTTCTGCACTACGAGCAGTACTTC.

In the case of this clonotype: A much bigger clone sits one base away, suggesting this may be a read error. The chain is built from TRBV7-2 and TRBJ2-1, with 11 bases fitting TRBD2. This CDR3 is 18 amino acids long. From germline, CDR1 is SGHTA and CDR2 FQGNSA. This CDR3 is CASSPGLAGFPSYNERFF. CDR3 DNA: TGTGCCAGCAGCCCCGGACTAGCGGGTTTCCCCTCCTACAATGAGCGGTTCTTC.

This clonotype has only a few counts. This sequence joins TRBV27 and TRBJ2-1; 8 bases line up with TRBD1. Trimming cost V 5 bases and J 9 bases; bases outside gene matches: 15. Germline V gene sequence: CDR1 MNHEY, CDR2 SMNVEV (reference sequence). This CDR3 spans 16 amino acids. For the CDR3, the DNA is TGTGCCAGCAGTGGCACCCAGGGGGCTCCACATTCTGAGCAGTTCTTC. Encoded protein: CASSGTQGAPHSEQFF.

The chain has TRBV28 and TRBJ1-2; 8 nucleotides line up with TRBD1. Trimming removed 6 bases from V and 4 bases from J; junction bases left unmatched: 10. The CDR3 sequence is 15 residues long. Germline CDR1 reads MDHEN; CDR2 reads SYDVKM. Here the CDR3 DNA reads TGTGCCAGCAGCCCAGGCGACGACAGGGGCTATGGCTACACCTTC. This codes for CASSPGDDRGYGYTF.

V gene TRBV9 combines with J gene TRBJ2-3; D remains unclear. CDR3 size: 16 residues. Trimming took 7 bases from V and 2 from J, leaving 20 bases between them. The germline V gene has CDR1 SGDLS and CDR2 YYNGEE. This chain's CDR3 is CASDPDALGLTDTQYF. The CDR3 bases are TGTGCCAGCGACCCCGACGCCCTCGGCCTCACAGATACGCAGTATTTT.

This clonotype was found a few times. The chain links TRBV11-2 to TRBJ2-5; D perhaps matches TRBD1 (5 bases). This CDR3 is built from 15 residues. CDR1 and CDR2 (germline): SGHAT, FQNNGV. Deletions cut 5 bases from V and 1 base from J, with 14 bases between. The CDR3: CASSQFTGLQETQYF. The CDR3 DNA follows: TGTGCCAGCAGCCAGTTCACAGGTCTCCAAGAGACCCAGTACTTC.

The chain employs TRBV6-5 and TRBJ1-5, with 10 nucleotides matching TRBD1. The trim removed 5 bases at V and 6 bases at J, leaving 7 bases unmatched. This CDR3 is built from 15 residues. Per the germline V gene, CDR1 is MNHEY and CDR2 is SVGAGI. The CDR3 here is CASSPDRGHRQPQHF. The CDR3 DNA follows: TGTGCCAGCAGTCCCGACAGGGGGCATCGTCAGCCCCAGCATTTT.

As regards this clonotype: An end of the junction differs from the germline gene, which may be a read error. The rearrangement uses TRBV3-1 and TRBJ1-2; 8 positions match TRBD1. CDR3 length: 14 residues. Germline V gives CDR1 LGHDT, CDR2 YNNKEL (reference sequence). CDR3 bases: TGTGCCAGTAGCCAAGGACAGGGCAGCTATGGCTACACCTTC. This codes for CASSQGQGSYGYTF.

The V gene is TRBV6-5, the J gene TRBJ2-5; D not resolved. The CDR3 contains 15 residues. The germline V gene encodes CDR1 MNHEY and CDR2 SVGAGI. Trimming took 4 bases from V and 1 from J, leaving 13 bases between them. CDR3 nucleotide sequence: TGTGCCAGCAGTTTTGGCCGCTCTCTCCAAGAGACCCAGTACTTC. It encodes CASSFGRSLQETQYF.

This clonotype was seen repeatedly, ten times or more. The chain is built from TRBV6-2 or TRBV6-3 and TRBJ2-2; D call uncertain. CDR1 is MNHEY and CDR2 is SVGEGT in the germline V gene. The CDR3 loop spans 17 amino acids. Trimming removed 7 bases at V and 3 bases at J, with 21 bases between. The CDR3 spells CASKKGAVLVYTGELFF. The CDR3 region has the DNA TGTGCCAGCAAGAAGGGCGCGGTCCTTGTTTACACCGGGGAGCTGTTTTTT.

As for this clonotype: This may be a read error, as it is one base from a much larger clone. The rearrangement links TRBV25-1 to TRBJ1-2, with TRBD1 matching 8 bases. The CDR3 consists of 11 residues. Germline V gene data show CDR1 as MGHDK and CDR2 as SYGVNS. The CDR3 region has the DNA TGTGCCAGCAGGACAGGGGATGGCAACACCTTC. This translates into CASRTGDGNTF.

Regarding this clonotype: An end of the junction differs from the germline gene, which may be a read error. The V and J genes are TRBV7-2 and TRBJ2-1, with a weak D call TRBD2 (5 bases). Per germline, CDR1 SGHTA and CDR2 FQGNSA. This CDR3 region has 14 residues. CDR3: CASGLGPSIDEQFF. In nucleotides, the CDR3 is TGTGCCAGCGGCTTAGGTCCTAGCATCGATGAGCAGTTCTTC.

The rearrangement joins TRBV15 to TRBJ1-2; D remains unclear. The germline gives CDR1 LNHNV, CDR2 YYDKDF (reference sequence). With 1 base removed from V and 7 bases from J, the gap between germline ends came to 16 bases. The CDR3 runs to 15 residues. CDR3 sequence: CATSRVYEQLFGYTF. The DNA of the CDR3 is TGTGCCACCAGCAGAGTATATGAACAGCTTTTTGGCTACACCTTC.

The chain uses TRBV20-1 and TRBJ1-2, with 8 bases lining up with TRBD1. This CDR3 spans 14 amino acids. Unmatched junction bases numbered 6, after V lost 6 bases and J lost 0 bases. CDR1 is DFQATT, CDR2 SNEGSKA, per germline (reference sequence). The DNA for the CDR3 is TGCAGTGCCATGGGGACAGGCGCTAACTATGGCTACACCTTC. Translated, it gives CSAMGTGANYGYTF.

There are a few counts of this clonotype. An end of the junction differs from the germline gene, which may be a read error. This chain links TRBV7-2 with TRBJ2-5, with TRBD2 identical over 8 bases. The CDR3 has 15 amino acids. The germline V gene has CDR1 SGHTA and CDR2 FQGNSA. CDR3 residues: CASSLPGGVQGTQYF. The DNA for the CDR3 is TGTGCCAGCAGCTTACCGGGGGGGGTCCAAGGGACCCAGTACTTC.